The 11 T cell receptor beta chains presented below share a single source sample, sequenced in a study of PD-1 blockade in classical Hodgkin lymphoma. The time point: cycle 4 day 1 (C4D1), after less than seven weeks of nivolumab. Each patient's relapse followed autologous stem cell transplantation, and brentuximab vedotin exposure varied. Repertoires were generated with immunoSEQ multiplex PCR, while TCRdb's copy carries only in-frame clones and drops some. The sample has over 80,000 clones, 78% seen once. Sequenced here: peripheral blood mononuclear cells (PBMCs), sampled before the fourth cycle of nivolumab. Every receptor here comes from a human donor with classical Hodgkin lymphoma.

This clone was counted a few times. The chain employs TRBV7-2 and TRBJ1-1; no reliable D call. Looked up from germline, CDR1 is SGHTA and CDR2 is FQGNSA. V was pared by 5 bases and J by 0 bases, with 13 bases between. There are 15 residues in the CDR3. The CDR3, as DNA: TGTGCCAGCAGCCCGAGCCCCGGGGTGAACACTGAAGCTTTCTTT. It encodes CASSPSPGVNTEAFF.

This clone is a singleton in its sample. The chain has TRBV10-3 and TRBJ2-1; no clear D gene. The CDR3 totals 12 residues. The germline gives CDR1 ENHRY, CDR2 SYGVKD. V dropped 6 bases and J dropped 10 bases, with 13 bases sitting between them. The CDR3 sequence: CAISIYNAEQFF. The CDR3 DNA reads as TGTGCCATCAGCATTTACAACGCGGAGCAGTTCTTC.

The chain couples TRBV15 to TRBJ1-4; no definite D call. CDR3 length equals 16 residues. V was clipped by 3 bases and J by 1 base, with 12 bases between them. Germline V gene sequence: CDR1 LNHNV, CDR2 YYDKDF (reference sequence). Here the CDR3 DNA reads TGTGCCACCAGCAGTTTAAGAGGGATAACTAATGAAAAACTGTTTTTT. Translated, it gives CATSSLRGITNEKLFF.

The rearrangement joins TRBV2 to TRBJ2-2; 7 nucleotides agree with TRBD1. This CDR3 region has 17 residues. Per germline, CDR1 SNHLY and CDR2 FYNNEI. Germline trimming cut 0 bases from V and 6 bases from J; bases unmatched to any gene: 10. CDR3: CASSEALGGGRSGELFF. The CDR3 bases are TGTGCCAGCAGTGAAGCGCTAGGGGGCGGGCGGTCCGGGGAGCTGTTTTTT. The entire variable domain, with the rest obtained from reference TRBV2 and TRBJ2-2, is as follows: EPEVTQTPSHQVTQMGQEVILRCVPISNHLYFYWYRQILGQKVEFLVSFYNNEISEKSEIFDDQFSVERPDGSNFTLKIRSTKLEDSAMYFCASSEALGGGRSGELFFGEGSRLTVL.

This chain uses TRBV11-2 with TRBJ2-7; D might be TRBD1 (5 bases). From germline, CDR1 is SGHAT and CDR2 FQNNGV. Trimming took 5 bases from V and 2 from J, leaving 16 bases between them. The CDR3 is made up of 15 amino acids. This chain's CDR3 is CASSHDRGTPYEQYF. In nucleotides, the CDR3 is TGTGCCAGCAGCCATGACAGAGGCACTCCCTACGAGCAGTACTTC.

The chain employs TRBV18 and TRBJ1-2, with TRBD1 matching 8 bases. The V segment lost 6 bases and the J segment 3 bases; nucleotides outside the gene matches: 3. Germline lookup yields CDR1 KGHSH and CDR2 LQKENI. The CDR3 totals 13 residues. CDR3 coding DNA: TGTGCCAGCTCCCAGGACAGGGACTATGGCTACACCTTC. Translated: CASSQDRDYGYTF.

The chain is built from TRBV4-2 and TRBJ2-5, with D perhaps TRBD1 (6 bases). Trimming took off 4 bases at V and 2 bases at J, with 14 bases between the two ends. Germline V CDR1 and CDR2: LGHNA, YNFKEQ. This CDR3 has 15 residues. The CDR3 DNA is TGTGCCAGCAGCCGATCGGGACAAGGACAAGAGACCCAGTACTTC. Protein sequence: CASSRSGQGQETQYF.

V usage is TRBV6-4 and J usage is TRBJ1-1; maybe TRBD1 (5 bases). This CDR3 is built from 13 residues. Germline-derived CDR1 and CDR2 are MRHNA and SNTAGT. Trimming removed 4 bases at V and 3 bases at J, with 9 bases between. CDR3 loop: CASSVGRDTEAFF. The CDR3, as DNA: TGTGCCAGCAGTGTGGGCAGGGACACTGAAGCTTTCTTT.

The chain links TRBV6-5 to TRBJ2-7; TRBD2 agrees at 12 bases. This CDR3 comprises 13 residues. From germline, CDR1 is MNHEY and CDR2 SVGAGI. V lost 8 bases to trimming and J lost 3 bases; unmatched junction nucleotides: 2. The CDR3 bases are TGTGCCAGCCTGACTAGCGGGAGCTACGAGCAGTACTTC. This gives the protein CASLTSGSYEQYF.

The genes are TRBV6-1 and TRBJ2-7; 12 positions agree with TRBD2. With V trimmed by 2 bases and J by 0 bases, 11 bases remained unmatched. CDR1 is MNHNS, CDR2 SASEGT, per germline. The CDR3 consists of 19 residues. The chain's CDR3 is CASSERTSGALRTSYEQYF. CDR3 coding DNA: TGTGCCAGCAGTGAACGGACTAGCGGGGCCCTTAGGACCTCCTACGAGCAGTACTTC.

CDR3 residues: CASSQRGLAVETQYF. The CDR3 bases are TGCGCCAGCAGCCAAAGGGGACTAGCAGTAGAGACCCAGTACTTC. The chain employs TRBV4-1 and TRBJ2-5; 9 nucleotides agree with TRBD2. The CDR3 runs to 15 residues. J lost 4 bases, V lost 2 bases, and 5 bases had no gene match. Per the germline V gene, CDR1 is MGHRA and CDR2 is YSYEKL.